A selection of T cell receptor beta chains follows, all from one sample in a study of T-cell reconstitution after alpha-beta-depleted transplantation in children. TCRdb re-called the PCR reads with MiXCR, one entry per CDR3 protein. Of about 130,000 distinct CDR3 sequences in the sample, more than 9.5% were seen once. The sequencing here drew on PBMCs, mostly from graft donor cells, taken 180 days after TCRalphabeta/CD19-depleted stem cell transplant. The receptors shown here come from a girl under two years old who had a stem cell transplant for combined immunodeficiency, so the T cells may come from the graft donor. CDR3s include the opening cysteine and the closing phenylalanine or tryptophan. D genes are given only for firm matches. Where a row states a size, it is once, few, many or the class of an expanded clone; other rows omit it.

d_call: -; j_call: TRBJ2-1; clone_size: few; v_call: TRBV5-5; cdr3_aa: CASSPAMSYNEQFF; cdr3_nt: TGTGCCAGCAGCCCCGCGATGAGTTACAATGAGCAGTTCTTC
d_call: TRBD1; j_call: TRBJ2-7; clone_size: -; v_call: TRBV5-1; cdr3_aa: CASSLGQGSGEQYF; cdr3_nt: TGCGCCAGCAGCTTGGGACAGGGCAGCGGCGAGCAGTACTTC
d_call: TRBD1; j_call: TRBJ1-2; clone_size: -; v_call: TRBV7-8; cdr3_aa: CASSLVTGGDYGYTF; cdr3_nt: TGTGCCAGCAGCTTGGTGACAGGGGGGGACTATGGCTACACCTTC
d_call: -; j_call: TRBJ2-2; clone_size: few; v_call: TRBV6-1; cdr3_aa: CASSVGMNTGELFF; cdr3_nt: TGTGCCAGCAGTGTAGGGATGAACACCGGGGAGCTGTTTTTT
d_call: TRBD1; j_call: TRBJ2-3; clone_size: -; v_call: TRBV9; cdr3_aa: CASSLTGWGADTQYF; cdr3_nt: TGTGCCAGCAGTTTGACAGGGTGGGGCGCAGATACGCAGTATTTT
d_call: TRBD1; j_call: TRBJ1-2; clone_size: many; v_call: TRBV7-2; cdr3_aa: CASSLGQGNYGYTF; cdr3_nt: TGTGCCAGCAGCCTTGGACAGGGGAACTATGGCTACACCTTC
d_call: -; j_call: TRBJ2-5; clone_size: few; v_call: TRBV12-3/TRBV12-4; cdr3_aa: CASSFSPGGMETQYF; cdr3_nt: TGTGCCAGCAGTTTTTCCCCTGGTGGGATGGAGACCCAGTACTTC
d_call: -; j_call: TRBJ1-1; clone_size: few; v_call: TRBV4-3; cdr3_aa: CASSLHLEGLTEAFF; cdr3_nt: TGCGCCAGCAGCCTCCACCTCGAAGGGCTCACTGAAGCTTTCTTT
d_call: TRBD1; j_call: TRBJ2-3; clone_size: few; v_call: TRBV29-1; cdr3_aa: CSVEPWDRGPTDTQYF; cdr3_nt: TGCAGCGTTGAACCCTGGGACAGGGGGCCCACAGATACGCAGTATTTT
d_call: -; j_call: TRBJ1-2; clone_size: few; v_call: TRBV4-3; cdr3_aa: CASSQERGDHSHTF; cdr3_nt: TGCGCCAGCAGCCAAGAGAGGGGCGACCATAGTCACACCTTC
d_call: TRBD1; j_call: TRBJ2-7; clone_size: -; v_call: TRBV10-3; cdr3_aa: CAISESPYRGRWHEQYF; cdr3_nt: TGTGCCATCAGTGAGTCCCCTTACAGGGGGCGGTGGCACGAGCAGTACTTC
d_call: -; j_call: TRBJ2-7; clone_size: many; v_call: TRBV29-1; cdr3_aa: CSVEDTRSSYEQYF; cdr3_nt: TGCAGCGTCGAAGACACCAGGAGCTCCTACGAGCAGTACTTC
d_call: TRBD1; j_call: TRBJ1-2; clone_size: -; v_call: TRBV10-3; cdr3_aa: CAISETQGGNYGYTF; cdr3_nt: TGTGCCATCAGTGAAACCCAGGGGGGGAACTATGGCTACACCTTC
d_call: -; j_call: TRBJ2-5; clone_size: few; v_call: TRBV25-1; cdr3_aa: CASSEFGAGETQYF; cdr3_nt: TGTGCCAGCAGTGAGTTCGGAGCGGGAGAGACCCAGTACTTC
d_call: TRBD2; j_call: TRBJ2-2; clone_size: -; v_call: TRBV5-1; cdr3_aa: CASMVAGVSGELFF; cdr3_nt: TGCGCCAGCATGGTAGCGGGAGTATCCGGGGAGCTGTTTTTT
d_call: -; j_call: TRBJ2-7; clone_size: many; v_call: TRBV29-1; cdr3_aa: CSVEGDFSYEQYF; cdr3_nt: TGCAGCGTTGAAGGGGACTTTTCCTACGAGCAGTACTTC
d_call: -; j_call: TRBJ2-1; clone_size: few; v_call: TRBV29-1; cdr3_aa: CSVEDFRVGYNEQFF; cdr3_nt: TGCAGCGTTGAAGATTTCCGGGTAGGGTACAATGAGCAGTTCTTC
d_call: -; j_call: TRBJ1-2; clone_size: -; v_call: TRBV4-3; cdr3_aa: CASSQEAGLGVGYTF; cdr3_nt: TGCGCCAGCAGCCAAGAGGCTGGACTCGGTGTCGGCTACACCTTC
d_call: -; j_call: TRBJ2-2; clone_size: -; v_call: TRBV20-1; cdr3_aa: CSASSLSTGELFF; cdr3_nt: TGCAGTGCTAGCAGTCTCTCCACCGGGGAGCTGTTTTTT
d_call: -; j_call: TRBJ2-7; clone_size: few; v_call: TRBV13; cdr3_aa: CASSSGRGYEQYF; cdr3_nt: TGTGCCAGCAGCTCTGGCCGGGGGTACGAGCAGTACTTC
d_call: TRBD1; j_call: TRBJ2-5; clone_size: -; v_call: TRBV9; cdr3_aa: CASSVEGQRRETQYF; cdr3_nt: TGTGCCAGCAGCGTAGAGGGACAGCGACGCGAGACCCAGTACTTC
d_call: -; j_call: TRBJ2-2; clone_size: few; v_call: TRBV12-3/TRBV12-4; cdr3_aa: CASSLEGTATGELFF; cdr3_nt: TGTGCCAGCAGTTTGGAGGGGACGGCCACCGGGGAGCTGTTTTTT
d_call: -; j_call: TRBJ2-7; clone_size: many; v_call: TRBV27; cdr3_aa: CASSSSKGLADEQYF; cdr3_nt: TGTGCCAGCAGCTCTAGTAAGGGACTGGCGGACGAGCAGTACTTC
d_call: TRBD2; j_call: TRBJ2-5; clone_size: -; v_call: TRBV20-1; cdr3_aa: CSAATSGGAWKMTQYF; cdr3_nt: TGCAGTGCTGCTACTAGCGGGGGGGCCTGGAAGATGACCCAGTACTTC
d_call: -; j_call: TRBJ2-5; clone_size: many; v_call: TRBV11-2; cdr3_aa: CASSLAPRGEETQYF; cdr3_nt: TGTGCCAGCAGCTTGGCCCCCAGGGGAGAAGAGACCCAGTACTTC
d_call: -; j_call: TRBJ2-6; clone_size: -; v_call: TRBV5-2; cdr3_aa: CASNRGRGPGKNAGANVLTF; cdr3_nt: TGTGCCAGCAACCGGGGTCGGGGGCCAGGTAAAAACGCTGGGGCCAACGTCCTGACTTTC
d_call: TRBD1; j_call: TRBJ2-7; clone_size: -; v_call: TRBV29-1; cdr3_aa: CSVPTGKGSYEQYF; cdr3_nt: TGCAGCGTTCCGACAGGGAAAGGGTCCTACGAGCAGTACTTC
d_call: -; j_call: TRBJ1-3; clone_size: few; v_call: TRBV18; cdr3_aa: CASSPQGTGNTIYF; cdr3_nt: TGTGCCAGCTCACCACAGGGGACTGGAAACACCATATATTTT
d_call: TRBD2; j_call: TRBJ2-7; clone_size: -; v_call: TRBV5-6; cdr3_aa: CASSFGGGHEQYF; cdr3_nt: TGTGCCAGCAGCTTCGGGGGGGGGCACGAGCAGTACTTC
d_call: -; j_call: TRBJ2-3; clone_size: many; v_call: TRBV29-1; cdr3_aa: CSVEVGAGSSDTQYF; cdr3_nt: TGCAGCGTTGAAGTTGGGGCTGGCTCCTCAGATACGCAGTATTTT
d_call: TRBD2; j_call: TRBJ2-4; clone_size: -; v_call: TRBV20-1; cdr3_aa: CSARLAGVNIQYF; cdr3_nt: TGCAGTGCTAGGTTAGCGGGGGTGAACATTCAGTACTTC
d_call: TRBD1; j_call: TRBJ2-3; clone_size: -; v_call: TRBV28; cdr3_aa: CDSRRQGVTDTQYF; cdr3_nt: TGTGACAGCAGAAGACAGGGAGTGACAGATACGCAGTATTTT
d_call: TRBD2; j_call: TRBJ2-3; clone_size: few; v_call: TRBV9; cdr3_aa: CASSVGIAGDTDTQYF; cdr3_nt: TGTGCCAGCAGCGTAGGCATAGCGGGGGACACAGATACGCAGTATTTT
d_call: -; j_call: TRBJ1-2; clone_size: few; v_call: TRBV6-1; cdr3_aa: CASSAERYRLYGYTF; cdr3_nt: TGTGCCAGCAGTGCAGAGAGGTATCGACTATATGGCTACACCTTC
d_call: -; j_call: TRBJ2-2; clone_size: few; v_call: TRBV12-3/TRBV12-4; cdr3_aa: CASSFLQVNTGELFF; cdr3_nt: TGTGCCAGCAGTTTTCTCCAGGTTAACACCGGGGAGCTGTTTTTT
d_call: -; j_call: TRBJ2-7; clone_size: -; v_call: TRBV6-2/TRBV6-3; cdr3_aa: CASSANLWRDDLEQYF; cdr3_nt: TGTGCCAGCAGTGCCAACCTCTGGCGGGATGATCTAGAGCAGTACTTC
d_call: -; j_call: TRBJ1-2; clone_size: -; v_call: TRBV12-3/TRBV12-4; cdr3_aa: CASSLGTYYGYTF; cdr3_nt: TGTGCCAGCAGCCTAGGTACCTACTATGGCTACACCTTC
d_call: -; j_call: TRBJ2-1; clone_size: -; v_call: TRBV3-1; cdr3_aa: CASSQSGESWTDNEQFF; cdr3_nt: TGTGCCAGCAGCCAATCGGGCGAGTCGTGGACAGATAATGAGCAGTTCTTC
d_call: TRBD1; j_call: TRBJ2-7; clone_size: few; v_call: TRBV5-1; cdr3_aa: CASSSGSGQVFFEQYF; cdr3_nt: TGCGCCAGCTCCTCAGGGTCGGGACAGGTGTTTTTCGAGCAGTACTTC
d_call: TRBD2; j_call: TRBJ2-7; clone_size: -; v_call: TRBV2; cdr3_aa: CAMPAAGGGTVAYEQYF; cdr3_nt: TGTGCCATGCCAGCAGCCGGGGGGGGGACGGTAGCCTACGAGCAGTACTTC
d_call: -; j_call: TRBJ1-1; clone_size: few; v_call: TRBV11-3; cdr3_aa: CASSLRTANTEAFF; cdr3_nt: TGTGCCAGCAGCTTACGGACAGCGAACACTGAAGCTTTCTTT
d_call: -; j_call: TRBJ1-6; clone_size: -; v_call: TRBV5-6; cdr3_aa: CASSFWRTASSYNSPLHF; cdr3_nt: TGTGCCAGCAGTTTTTGGAGGACAGCAAGCTCCTATAATTCACCCCTCCACTTT
d_call: -; j_call: TRBJ2-7; clone_size: -; v_call: TRBV3-1; cdr3_aa: CASSQWGARYEQYF; cdr3_nt: TGTGCCAGCAGCCAATGGGGGGCCCGCTACGAGCAGTACTTC
d_call: -; j_call: TRBJ2-5; clone_size: few; v_call: TRBV18; cdr3_aa: CASSPDIVQETQYF; cdr3_nt: TGTGCCAGCTCACCTGACATAGTCCAAGAGACCCAGTACTTC
d_call: TRBD2; j_call: TRBJ2-1; clone_size: many; v_call: TRBV20-1; cdr3_aa: CSAPRFAGGPDSYNEQFF; cdr3_nt: TGCAGTGCTCCCAGGTTTGCGGGAGGGCCTGACTCCTACAATGAGCAGTTCTTC
d_call: TRBD1; j_call: TRBJ2-1; clone_size: -; v_call: TRBV27; cdr3_aa: CASSQQDRVYNEQFF; cdr3_nt: TGTGCCAGCAGTCAACAGGACAGGGTATACAATGAGCAGTTCTTC
d_call: -; j_call: TRBJ2-5; clone_size: -; v_call: TRBV20-1; cdr3_aa: CSAREVGTGETQYF; cdr3_nt: TGCAGTGCTAGAGAAGTTGGGACGGGAGAGACCCAGTACTTC
d_call: -; j_call: TRBJ1-2; clone_size: -; v_call: TRBV6-2/TRBV6-3; cdr3_aa: CASSYQARGKGYTF; cdr3_nt: TGTGCCAGCAGTTACCAGGCCAGAGGGAAAGGCTACACCTTC
d_call: -; j_call: TRBJ2-6; clone_size: -; v_call: TRBV18; cdr3_aa: CASSPSGSSGANGLTF; cdr3_nt: TGTGCCAGCTCACCCTCCGGAAGCTCTGGGGCCAACGGCCTGACTTTC
d_call: -; j_call: TRBJ2-5; clone_size: -; v_call: TRBV7-3; cdr3_aa: CASSFDNSETQYF; cdr3_nt: TGTGCCAGCAGCTTTGACAATTCCGAGACCCAGTACTTC